This T cell receptor (beta chain) was recorded in a study of T-cell memory formation after mild COVID-19. Overall study: Among the donors, TCR clusters were largely specific to each donor. Broader study findings: Whether day 37 second-wave clones are SARS-CoV-2-specific was not confirmed. Researchers found some responding clones in pre-infection memory, a sign that cross-reactive memory joined.

Amplification by 5'RACE using constant-segment primers produced TCR alpha and TCR beta cDNA libraries that carried sample barcodes and UMIs. Using its own MiXCR run on the 5' RACE reads, TCRdb lists one record per CDR3 protein. The sample records about 200,000 distinct CDR3 sequences, 15% to 20% being singletons. This clonotype has a handful of counts. Antigen: not known. Trimming pared 7 bases from V and 3 bases from J, leaving 10 bases between. Germline V gene sequence: CDR1 MNHEY, CDR2 SVGAGI. There are 12 residues in the CDR3. This chain uses TRBV6-5 with TRBJ2-7; no clear D. Sequences were obtained from PBMCs or a T cell subset sorted from them (not recorded which). This receptor was obtained from an adult woman who had mild COVID-19 (a few samples of this study predate the infection). Cell type and time point are not known. CDR3 amino acids: CASTQDGYEQYF. CDR3 DNA: TGTGCCAGCACCCAGGACGGCTACGAGCAGTACTTC.